Following are 8 T cell receptor beta chains from one sample sequenced in a study of OX40 agonist ivuxolimab in advanced cancers. The assay was immunoSEQ multiplex PCR, and TCRdb's table has in-frame clones only and misses some. The table includes tens of thousands of clones, under 85% detected once. This specimen consisted of CD4+ or CD8+ T cells sorted from blood, obtained in a trial of the OX40 agonist ivuxolimab. The origin of the receptors is an adult with an advanced solid tumor such as melanoma, head and neck, liver or kidney cancer.

There are a few counts of this clone. The chain joins TRBV6-1 to TRBJ2-7; 10 nucleotides match TRBD2. The J segment lost 3 bases and the V segment lost 4 bases, leaving 6 bases of the junction unmatched. Per the germline V gene, CDR1 is MNHNS and CDR2 is SASEGT. This CDR3 is built from 15 residues. The DNA of the CDR3 is TGTGCCAGCAGTGCGGAACTAGCGGGGTACTACGAGCAGTACTTC. It specifies CASSAELAGYYEQYF.

This clone was observed a few times. This chain joins TRBV7-2 and TRBJ1-1, with D tentatively TRBD1 (5 bases). Looked up from germline, CDR1 is SGHTA and CDR2 is FQGNSA. This CDR3 has 15 residues. Trimming pared 3 bases from V and 1 base from J, leaving 12 bases between. The CDR3 is CASSFKSGGNTEAFF. CDR3 DNA: TGTGCCAGCAGCTTCAAGTCTGGGGGGAACACTGAAGCTTTCTTT.

V gene TRBV9 combines with J gene TRBJ1-4, with D tentatively TRBD1 (5 bases). This CDR3 has 14 amino acids. CDR1 and CDR2 (germline): SGDLS, YYNGEE. The V end lost 1 base, the J end lost 7 bases, and 11 bases lay between the germline ends. The CDR3 sequence: CASSVSTGGEKLFF. As DNA, the CDR3 is TGTGCCAGCAGCGTAAGCACGGGGGGTGAAAAACTGTTTTTT.

The chain combines TRBV5-5 with TRBJ2-7; TRBD1 matches 9 bases. The CDR3 contains 15 residues. Germline V CDR1 and CDR2: SGHKS, YYEKEE (reference sequence). Trimming at V came to 5 bases and at J to 1 base, leaving 7 bases not matched to a gene. The DNA of the CDR3 is TGTGCCAGCAGTCAACAGGGGGCCCGGTCCTACGAGCAGTACTTC. Its protein is CASSQQGARSYEQYF. Full variable domain (outside the CDR3, taken from reference TRBV5-5 and TRBJ2-7): DAGVTQSPTHLIKTRGQQVTLRCSPISGHKSVSWYQQVLGQGPQFIFQYYEKEERGRGNFPDRFSARQFPNYSSELNVNALLLGDSALYLCASSQQGARSYEQYFGPGTRLTVT.

The chain joins TRBV28 to TRBJ2-4; 11 nucleotides line up with TRBD1. The CDR3 spans 15 residues. Germline trimming cut 6 bases from V and 6 bases from J; bases unmatched to any gene: 7. Germline CDR1 is MDHEN and CDR2 is SYDVKM. The CDR3 nucleotides read TGTGCCAGCAGCTCCCCGGGACAGGGGGGAAACATTCAGTACTTC. Amino acid sequence: CASSSPGQGGNIQYF.

The rearrangement joins TRBV7-2 to TRBJ1-4, with TRBD1 as a possible D gene (5 bases). This CDR3 spans 16 amino acids. Trimming left V 5 bases short and J 0 bases short, with 13 bases between. From germline, CDR1 is SGHTA and CDR2 FQGNSA. This chain's CDR3 is CASSRTSGTTNEKLFF. The DNA for the CDR3 is TGTGCCAGCAGCCGAACCTCAGGGACAACTAATGAAAAACTGTTTTTT. The complete variable domain, with remaining parts taken from reference TRBV7-2 and TRBJ1-4, reads GAGVSQSPSNKVTEKGKDVELRCDPISGHTALYWYRQSLGQGLEFLIYFQGNSAPDKSGLPSDRFSAERTGGSVSTLTIQRTQQEDSAVYLCASSRTSGTTNEKLFFGSGTQLSVL.

The chain links TRBV9 to TRBJ1-2; TRBD1 might be the D (5 bases). The V gene's germline CDR1 is SGDLS and CDR2 YYNGEE. Deletions cut 8 bases from V and 7 bases from J, with 12 bases between. This CDR3 has 11 residues. The CDR3: CASDKGFGYTF. The CDR3, as DNA: TGTGCCAGTGACAAGGGGTTTGGCTACACCTTC.

V usage is TRBV7-8 and J usage is TRBJ2-1; 7 bases agree with TRBD2. V lost 4 bases, J lost 3 bases, and 6 bases stayed unmatched. The CDR3 loop spans 15 amino acids. Germline-derived CDR1 and CDR2 are SGHVS and FQNEAQ. CDR3 region: CASSWTSGDYNEQFF. The CDR3, as DNA: TGTGCCAGCAGCTGGACCAGCGGGGACTACAATGAGCAGTTCTTC.